This T cell receptor beta chain stems from a study of T cell responses to AZD1222 COVID-19 vaccine. Turning to the study itself: Some second doses came at about 4 weeks and others at about 12 weeks; these were pooled.

Germline assignment: CDR1 MNHNS and CDR2 SASEGT. V was pared by 4 bases and J by 0 bases, with 13 bases between. This CDR3 has 16 residues. Profiling relied on immunoSEQ multiplex PCR, and the TCRdb table lists in-frame clones only, not all of them. Among more than 90,000 clones listed, less than 90% were seen once. Turning to this clone: Its matching antigen is unknown.

Overall study results and limits: The study reported that nearly half of spike-specific TCRs target unmutated variant regions. Most donors were white British, females outnumbered males, and clonal diversity was possibly underestimated.

Sequencing was performed on peripheral blood, taken on day 0 of AZD1222 vaccination. The clonotype was recovered from an adult in good health. The chain joins TRBV6-1 to TRBJ1-3; no firm D call. The DNA of the CDR3 is TGTGCCAGCAGTGTGGTACAGATTCGCTCTGGAAACACCATATATTTT. Protein: CASSVVQIRSGNTIYF.